The 15 T cell receptor beta chains below were found in one sample sequenced in a study of T cell responses to AZD1222 COVID-19 vaccine listed by TCRdb under 2021. The method was the immunoSEQ multiplex PCR assay. The source is immuneACCESS, and TCRdb retained only in-frame sequences with V and J called. Part of the clones is not carried over; for the studies checked, unresolved V genes explain less than half of this, and the remainder is unexplained. This sample has some 140,000 clones in its table, and approximately 90% of those were observed once. Around 2.7% of the sample rests with the top ten. The sample's time point label is to be understood as: baseline before first vaccination. Sequences were derived from peripheral blood, sampled on day 0 of AZD1222 vaccination. The receptors derive from an adult in good health.

This clone occurred once. The chain has TRBV6-6 and TRBJ2-5; 7 nucleotides line up with TRBD2. The CDR3 consists of 15 residues. Per germline, CDR1 MNHNY and CDR2 SVGAGI (reference sequence). J gave up 5 bases and V 5 bases, and 11 bases lay outside the gene matches. This CDR3 reads CASSRSGAPGETQYF. The CDR3, as DNA: TGTGCCAGCAGTCGGAGCGGGGCCCCGGGGGAGACCCAGTACTTC.

The chain joins TRBV5-1 to TRBJ2-4; D is uncertain. The CDR3 is 12 residues long. The V gene's germline CDR1 is SGHRS and CDR2 YFSETQ. V lost 0 bases to trimming and J lost 8 bases, with 6 bases between them. The CDR3 loop reads CASSLAGYIQYF. Written as DNA, the CDR3 is TGCGCCAGCAGCTTGGCCGGGTACATTCAGTACTTC.

CDR3 sequence (DNA): TGCGCCAGCCACCTGGGGACTAGCGGCACGGAGACCCAGTACTTC. Translation: CASHLGTSGTETQYF. This chain joins TRBV5-1 and TRBJ2-5, with TRBD2 matching over 11 bases. The CDR3 has 15 amino acids. Germline CDR1 SGHRS, CDR2 YFSETQ. V lost 7 bases, J lost 5 bases, and 10 bases stayed unmatched.

The V and J genes are TRBV6-5 and TRBJ2-7, with 12 nucleotides matching TRBD2. With V trimmed by 7 bases and J by 3 bases, 4 bases remained unmatched. In germline, CDR1 is MNHEY, CDR2 SVGAGI. The CDR3 contains 14 residues. In nucleotides, the CDR3 is TGTGCCAGCACTCCGGGACTAGCGGGCTACGAGCAGTACTTC. This encodes CASTPGLAGYEQYF.

The chain links TRBV11-3 to TRBJ1-5, with D hard to call. Trimming left V 4 bases short and J 3 bases short, with 7 bases between. Germline lookup yields CDR1 SGHNT and CDR2 YENEEA. The CDR3 loop spans 13 amino acids. This CDR3 reads CASSSTNNQPQHF. The CDR3 bases are TGTGCCAGCAGCTCCACCAACAATCAGCCCCAGCATTTT.

The rearrangement uses TRBV9 and TRBJ1-1; D is perhaps TRBD1 (5 bases). V lost 4 bases to trimming and J lost 1 base, with 8 bases between them. This CDR3 contains 13 residues. Per the germline V gene, CDR1 is SGDLS and CDR2 is YYNGEE. The CDR3 here is CASSSDRNTEAFF. The CDR3, as DNA: TGTGCCAGCAGCTCTGACAGGAACACTGAAGCTTTCTTT. The full variable domain, with the rest looked up from reference TRBV9 and TRBJ1-1, is DSGVTQTPKHLITATGQRVTLRCSPRSGDLSVYWYQQSLDQGLQFLIQYYNGEERAKGNILERFSAQQFPDLHSELNLSSLELGDSALYFCASSSDRNTEAFFGQGTRLTVV.

The chain is built from TRBV24-1 and TRBJ1-5, with 7 bases aligning to TRBD1. Losses at the gene ends were 4 bases for V and 6 bases for J; bases not matched to a gene: 8. Germline V gene data show CDR1 as KGHDR and CDR2 as SFDVKD. The CDR3 covers 15 residues. The CDR3 reads CATSDPTGDGQPQHF. In DNA, the CDR3 is TGTGCCACCAGTGACCCCACAGGGGATGGTCAGCCCCAGCATTTT.

The CDR3 protein is CASSVDHRGSTEAFF. The CDR3 region has the DNA TGTGCCAGCAGCGTAGACCACAGGGGGTCCACTGAAGCTTTCTTT. The chain combines TRBV9 with TRBJ1-1; TRBD1 aligns across 8 bases. Looked up from germline, CDR1 is SGDLS and CDR2 is YYNGEE. The CDR3 spans 15 residues. V dropped 0 bases and J dropped 4; count of bases not matched to a gene: 5.

The chain employs TRBV3-1 (or the pseudogene TRBV3-2) and TRBJ2-7, with 10 bases identical to TRBD2. This CDR3 has 14 amino acids. The V segment lost 3 bases and the J segment 6 bases; nucleotides outside the gene matches: 5. Germline V gene lookup returns CDR1 LGHDT and CDR2 YNNKEL (reference sequence). CDR3 sequence reads: CASSHPGLASEQYF. The CDR3, as DNA: TGTGCCAGCAGCCACCCGGGACTAGCGTCCGAGCAGTACTTC.

The chain employs TRBV5-4 and TRBJ1-1; D gene unclear. Germline-derived CDR1 and CDR2 are SGHNT and YYREEE (reference sequence). V was cut by 0 bases and J by 1 base, with 7 bases left in between. The CDR3 loop spans 14 amino acids. This CDR3 is CASSLAFGNTEAFF. CDR3 nucleotide sequence: TGTGCCAGCAGCTTGGCCTTCGGGAACACTGAAGCTTTCTTT.

The gene calls are TRBV6-2 or TRBV6-3 and TRBJ2-1, with 7 nucleotides matching TRBD1. Losses at the gene ends were 3 bases for V and 1 base for J; bases not matched to a gene: 9. The CDR3 spans 17 residues. Germline V gene sequence: CDR1 MNHEY, CDR2 SVGEGT. The CDR3 loop reads CASSYPRGRGSYNEQFF. Here the CDR3 DNA reads TGTGCCAGCAGTTATCCGAGAGGCAGGGGGTCCTACAATGAGCAGTTCTTC.

The genes are TRBV19 and TRBJ2-3; the D gene is possibly TRBD2 (5 bases). The CDR3 consists of 14 residues. CDR1 is LNHDA, CDR2 SQIVND, per germline (reference sequence). V was trimmed by 2 bases and J by 0 bases, leaving 6 bases between them. CDR3 nucleotide sequence: TGTGCCAGTAGTATACCGGGAAGCACAGATACGCAGTATTTT. Encoded protein: CASSIPGSTDTQYF.

J is TRBJ1-2 and V is TRBV3-1 (or the pseudogene TRBV3-2); D may be TRBD1 (6 bases). Trimming pared 4 bases from V and 0 bases from J, leaving 12 bases between. This CDR3 has 15 residues. Germline CDR1 and CDR2: LGHDT and YNNKEL (reference sequence). CDR3 sequence reads: CASSRRDTTNYGYTF. The CDR3 DNA reads TGTGCCAGCAGCCGCCGGGACACAACTAACTATGGCTACACCTTC.

The chain couples TRBV7-2 to TRBJ2-6; the D is unclear. The V end lost 4 bases, the J end lost 0 bases, and 10 bases lay between the germline ends. The length of the CDR3 is 16 residues. Per the germline V gene, CDR1 is SGHTA and CDR2 is FQGNSA. CDR3 in DNA: TGTGCCAGCAGCTCTGGGCACTACTCTGGGGCCAACGTCCTGACTTTC. This sequence encodes CASSSGHYSGANVLTF.

The rearrangement joins TRBV5-5 to TRBJ2-2; 7 bases map to TRBD1. The germline V gene has CDR1 SGHKS and CDR2 YYEKEE (reference sequence). The CDR3 totals 15 residues. V shed 0 bases and J 4 bases; nucleotides not matched to a gene: 3. The DNA of the CDR3 is TGTGCCAGCAGCTTGGAAGGGACAGCCACCGGGGAGCTGTTTTTT. It is translated as CASSLEGTATGELFF. Based on the CDR3 plus reference TRBV5-5 and TRBJ2-2, the full variable domain is DAGVTQSPTHLIKTRGQQVTLRCSPISGHKSVSWYQQVLGQGPQFIFQYYEKEERGRGNFPDRFSARQFPNYSSELNVNALLLGDSALYLCASSLEGTATGELFFGEGSRLTVL.